This T cell receptor (beta chain) appears in the sequencing data of a study of monozygotic twins with inflammatory bowel disease. T cells were not sorted, and total RNA was isolated straight from whole blood. Of note for this clonotype: The antigen remains undetermined.

TCRdb re-called the 5' RACE reads and catalogs CDR3 proteins one per entry, DNA excluded. The sample table includes more than 350,000 distinct CDR3 sequences. Study-wide results and limits: Neither one strong signal nor one clonotype associated with IBD was supported.

Sequences were obtained from blood. The sequence came from a human donor with ulcerative colitis or Crohn's disease, or a healthy co-twin of an affected twin (not recorded which).

CDR3 in amino acids: CASSSISGELFF. The chain carries TRBV19 and TRBJ2-2. The germline V gene encodes CDR1 LNHDA and CDR2 SQIVND (reference sequence). The CDR3 loop spans 12 amino acids.